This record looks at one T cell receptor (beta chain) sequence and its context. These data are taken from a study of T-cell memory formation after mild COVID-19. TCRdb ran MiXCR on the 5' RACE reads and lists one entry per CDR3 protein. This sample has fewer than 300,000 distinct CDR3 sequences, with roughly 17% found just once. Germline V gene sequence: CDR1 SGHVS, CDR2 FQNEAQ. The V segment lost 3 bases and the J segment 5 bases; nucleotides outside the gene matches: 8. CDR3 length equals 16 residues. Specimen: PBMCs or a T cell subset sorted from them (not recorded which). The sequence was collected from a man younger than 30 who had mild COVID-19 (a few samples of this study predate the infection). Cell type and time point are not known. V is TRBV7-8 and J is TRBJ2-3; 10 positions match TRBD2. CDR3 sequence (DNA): TGTGCCAGCAGCTTGGAGCGGGGGGGCCGAGGAGATACGCAGTATTTT. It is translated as CASSLERGGRGDTQYF. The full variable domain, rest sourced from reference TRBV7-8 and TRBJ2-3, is GAGVSQSPRYKVAKRGQDVALRCDPISGHVSLFWYQQALGQGPEFLTYFQNEAQLDKSGLPSDRFFAERPEGSVSTLKIQRTQQEDSAVYLCASSLERGGRGDTQYFGPGTRLTVL.